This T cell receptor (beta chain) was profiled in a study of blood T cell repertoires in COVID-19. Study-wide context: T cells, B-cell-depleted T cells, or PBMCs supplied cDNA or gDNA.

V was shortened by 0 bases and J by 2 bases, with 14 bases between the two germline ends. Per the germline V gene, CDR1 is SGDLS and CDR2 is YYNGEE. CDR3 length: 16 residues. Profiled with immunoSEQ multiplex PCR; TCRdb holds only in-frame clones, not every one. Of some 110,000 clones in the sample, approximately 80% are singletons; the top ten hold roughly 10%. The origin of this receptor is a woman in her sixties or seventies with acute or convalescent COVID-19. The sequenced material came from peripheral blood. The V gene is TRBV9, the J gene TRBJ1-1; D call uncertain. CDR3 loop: CASSVGHQLPNTEAFF. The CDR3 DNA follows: TGTGCCAGCAGCGTAGGACACCAACTCCCCAACACTGAAGCTTTCTTT.